This T cell receptor beta chain emerged from a study of cytomegalovirus exposure and HLA in healthy donors. CDR1 SEHNR and CDR2 FQNEAQ come from the germline V gene (reference sequence). V was pared by 5 bases and J by 4 bases, with 5 bases of the junction left unmatched. The CDR3 spans 14 residues. The study ran its PCR with 60 Vbeta and 13 Jbeta primers. Data came from immunoSEQ multiplex PCR; TCRdb stores just in-frame clones and leaves some out. The repertoire holds about 120,000 clones, with over 80% as singletons. The TCR comes from a man aged 25-45 years in good health and CMV-seronegative. J is TRBJ2-7 and V is TRBV7-9; 10 positions match TRBD1. The sequencing input was PBMCs. CDR3 sequence (DNA): TGTGCCAGCAGCGACCGGGACAGGGGTTACGAGCAGTACTTC. Encoded protein: CASSDRDRGYEQYF.